The 15 T cell receptor beta chains below were found in one sample sequenced in a study of blood T cell repertoires in COVID-19 (dated by TCRdb to 2020 to 2022). The library was built by means of the immunoSEQ multiplex PCR assay. As stored in TCRdb, this immuneACCESS dataset retains in-frame rearrangements with V and J assigned. A fraction of the clones does not appear; measured against another copy, unresolved V genes explain less than half of the discrepancy, and the remainder lacks a known reason. The sample table holds some 72,000 clones, of which 65% to 85% were seen once. The ten top clones hold 9.5% to 15% of the sample. The sample was peripheral blood. These TCRs come from a man aged 45-60 years with COVID-19, enrolled during active disease.

This clone was detected only once. V and J are TRBV7-6 and TRBJ1-6; D is possibly TRBD1 (6 bases). Germline assignment: CDR1 SGHVS and CDR2 FNYEAQ. Trimming took off 2 bases at V and 0 bases at J, with 17 bases between the two ends. This CDR3 spans 19 amino acids. The CDR3 coding sequence is TGTGCCAGCAGCTTATTGGACAGTATCACAAGCTCCTATAATTCACCCCTCCACTTT. It yields the protein CASSLLDSITSSYNSPLHF.

The chain links TRBV9 to TRBJ2-6; 8 bases align to TRBD1. The germline V gene has CDR1 SGDLS and CDR2 YYNGEE. The CDR3 covers 14 residues. Germline trimming cut 3 bases from V and 12 bases from J; bases unmatched to any gene: 8. The CDR3 DNA follows: TGTGCCAGCAGCGCCCGGGACAGGTCGATCGTCCTGACTTTC. It is translated as CASSARDRSIVLTF. Full variable domain (remainder filled in from reference TRBV9 and TRBJ2-6): DSGVTQTPKHLITATGQRVTLRCSPRSGDLSVYWYQQSLDQGLQFLIQYYNGEERAKGNILERFSAQQFPDLHSELNLSSLELGDSALYFCASSARDRSIVLTFGAGSRLTVL.

This chain joins TRBV7-9 and TRBJ1-1; 8 bases match TRBD1. Germline assignment: CDR1 SEHNR and CDR2 FQNEAQ (reference sequence). The CDR3 is 13 amino acids. Germline trimming cut 5 bases from V and 11 bases from J; bases unmatched to any gene: 10. CDR3 residues: CASSRLKQGGAFF. In DNA form, the CDR3 reads TGTGCCAGCAGCCGACTAAAACAGGGGGGGGCTTTCTTT.

The V and J genes are TRBV15 and TRBJ2-1; D unresolved. The V and J ends lost 4 bases and 6 bases respectively, with 7 bases between them. The germline gives CDR1 LNHNV, CDR2 YYDKDF (reference sequence). This CDR3 is 12 amino acids long. The CDR3 DNA is TGTGCCACCAGCAAAGCCGGCAATGAGCAGTTCTTC. This gives the protein CATSKAGNEQFF.

The V gene is TRBV24-1, the J gene TRBJ2-3; 9 positions match TRBD2. The V segment lost 4 bases and the J segment 2 bases; nucleotides outside the gene matches: 6. The CDR3 runs 16 residues. Germline V gene data show CDR1 as KGHDR and CDR2 as SFDVKD. The CDR3 nucleotides are TGTGCCACCAGTGACCGGACTAGCGCCTACACAGATACGCAGTATTTT. Encoded protein: CATSDRTSAYTDTQYF.

The chain carries TRBV5-5 and TRBJ2-3; D might be TRBD2 (6 bases). The CDR3 has 17 residues. Looked up from germline, CDR1 is SGHKS and CDR2 is YYEKEE (reference sequence). V lost 4 bases, J lost 7 bases, and 25 bases lay in between. Here the CDR3 reads CASSVSAGGQLFNTQYF. The CDR3 DNA follows: TGTGCCAGCAGCGTGTCGGCCGGAGGGCAGCTCTTTAATACGCAGTATTTT. Full variable domain (missing parts from reference TRBV5-5 and TRBJ2-3): DAGVTQSPTHLIKTRGQQVTLRCSPISGHKSVSWYQQVLGQGPQFIFQYYEKEERGRGNFPDRFSARQFPNYSSELNVNALLLGDSALYLCASSVSAGGQLFNTQYFGPGTRLTVL.

The rearrangement joins TRBV12-3 or TRBV12-4 to TRBJ1-5; D not resolved. CDR3 length: 13 amino acids. The V gene lost 1 base and the J gene lost 8 bases, with 9 bases spanning the gap. The CDR3 coding sequence is TGTGCCAGCAGTTTAGGTTTATTTGAGCCCCAGCATTTT. Translated, it gives CASSLGLFEPQHF.

CDR3 sequence (DNA): TGCGCCAGCAGTGATCTCAACTCCCGCCAGTTCTTC. It codes for CASSDLNSRQFF. The chain recombines TRBV10-1 with TRBJ2-1; D ambiguous. V lost 3 bases and J 13 bases, leaving 13 bases between the germline ends. Germline assignment: CDR1 WNHNN and CDR2 SYGVQD (reference sequence). The CDR3 extends over 12 amino acids.

This chain uses TRBV6-1 with TRBJ2-5, with 7 bases matching TRBD1. CDR1 and CDR2 (germline): MNHNS, SASEGT. V lost 2 bases to trimming and J lost 5 bases; unmatched junction nucleotides: 5. The CDR3 totals 14 residues. The DNA for the CDR3 is TGTGCCAGCAGTGAATCAAGGGGGCGGGAGACCCAGTACTTC. Residues: CASSESRGRETQYF.

This clone showed up just once. The chain couples TRBV19 to TRBJ1-4; maybe TRBD1 (5 bases). Looked up from germline, CDR1 is LNHDA and CDR2 is SQIVND (reference sequence). The CDR3 totals 14 residues. Trimming stripped 5 bases from V and 4 bases from J, with 11 bases between. The CDR3: CASSEQALNEKLFF. As DNA, the CDR3 is TGTGCCAGTAGTGAACAGGCCCTTAATGAAAAACTGTTTTTT.

J is TRBJ1-5 and V is TRBV7-2, with a weak D call TRBD1 (6 bases). The germline V gene encodes CDR1 SGHTA and CDR2 FQGNSA. V lost 5 bases and J lost 7, with 18 bases in between. The CDR3 covers 15 residues. The CDR3 region has the DNA TGTGCCAGCAGCCAGGACAGCGCAAGTTGGCAGCCCCAGCATTTT. This translates into CASSQDSASWQPQHF.

The gene calls are TRBV6-5 and TRBJ2-3; 9 positions agree with TRBD2. The CDR3 is made up of 15 amino acids. The J segment lost 3 bases and the V segment lost 6 bases, leaving 7 bases of the junction unmatched. Germline V gene sequence: CDR1 MNHEY, CDR2 SVGAGI. CDR3 coding DNA: TGTGCCAGCAGACCTAGCGGGGCCCGGACAGATACGCAGTATTTT. Protein product: CASRPSGARTDTQYF.

This clone was picked up one time. The genes are TRBV10-1 and TRBJ2-1; a possible D gene is TRBD1 (5 bases). Per germline, CDR1 WNHNN and CDR2 SYGVQD (reference sequence). The CDR3 contains 19 residues. V lost 6 bases to trimming and J lost 9 bases, with 33 bases between them. CDR3 nucleotides: TGCGCCAGCAGAAACATTACTCTTTTAGGTGGGTCCCGTAGGGGTGAGCAGTTCTTC. As protein: CASRNITLLGGSRRGEQFF.

The chain couples TRBV28 to TRBJ2-2; TRBD1 agrees at 9 bases. Germline CDR1 MDHEN, CDR2 SYDVKM. This CDR3 has 14 amino acids. V shed 6 bases and J 3 bases; nucleotides not matched to a gene: 2. The CDR3 loop is CASRQGADTGELFF. For the CDR3, the DNA is TGTGCCAGCAGACAGGGGGCGGACACCGGGGAGCTGTTTTTT.

The chain has TRBV19 and TRBJ2-3; TRBD1 aligns across 9 bases. Trimming removed 5 bases from V and 0 bases from J; junction bases left unmatched: 6. Germline loops: CDR1 LNHDA, CDR2 SQIVND (reference sequence). The CDR3 is made up of 16 amino acids. CDR3 sequence reads: CASSYGQGTSTDTQYF. CDR3 nucleotides: TGTGCCAGTAGTTACGGACAGGGGACTAGCACAGATACGCAGTATTTT.